The present entry profiles one TCR beta chain with its context. This clone's antigen is unknown. No base quality information exists; no much larger clone differs at one position. CDR1 and CDR2 were assigned from the germline V gene as SGHVS and FNYEAQ. Including cysteine and phenylalanine, the CDR3 has 16 amino acids. The kept DNA is CDR3 alone, 48 bases in frame from the first base. Germline trimming amounts to 5 bases on V and 2 bases on J, with 10 as the count of junction bases outside the gene matches. The data were obtained in a study of tumor-infiltrating T cells and Merkel cell polyomavirus (TCRdb year 2017). Broadly, across the study: In Merkel cell carcinoma patients, the study investigated CD8+ T cells specific for the Merkel cell polyomavirus KLL epitope. Patients came in at different disease stages and had a median follow-up of approximately 2.7 years, ranging from roughly 1.1 to 6.0 years. Varied, non-standardized therapies, including chemotherapy, radiation and immunotherapies, were received by the patients. TRB sequencing was performed on KLL-tetramer-sorted cells from blood or tumor-infiltrating lymphocytes in 14 to 15 samples, as well as on some 12 matched whole-tumor samples. Most whole-tumor samples were roughly 24-micron curls cut from formalin-fixed, paraffin-embedded tissue blocks. Across the study, one tumor sample was obtained as a frozen nodal tumor digest and one as a flash-frozen core biopsy of a metastasis. Study-wide findings and limitations: A significant MCC-specific survival advantage (P = 0.0051) was associated with a greater number of unique KLL-specific clonotypes in tumors (about 5-120 vs 0-3). Only a single viral epitope was studied, so T cells against other Merkel cell polyomavirus epitopes were not captured. KLL-specific TRB repertoires were diverse and mostly private, with just one public clonotype, shared by two patients, among roughly 400 unique sequences. A higher fraction of KLL-specific T cells within tumors (about 1.8-18% versus about 0-0.15%) was associated with significantly better MCC-specific survival. The small sample size of the study (n = 12 patients) is a limitation.

Libraries were prepared through the immunoSEQ multiplex PCR assay. Adaptive Biotechnologies (Seattle, WA) carried out the genomic DNA extraction, TRB sequencing and normalization. The authors processed their data as follows. Clonality was calculated as one minus the Shannon entropy of productive TRB sequences, normalized by log2 of unique productive sequences. KLL-specific clonotypes in tumors were identified by matching TCRbeta CDR3 amino acid sequences with those from each patient's tetramer-sorted sample. TCRdb holds this immuneACCESS table with in-frame rearrangements only. Some clones are missing; in checked studies, unresolved V genes explain under half, and the rest has no known cause. The DNA gave D and trimming, while V, J and clone size come from that table. The sample table shows around 25,000 clones, and 70% to 90% are seen once. The ten largest clones represent around 2.7% of the sample.

All patients' tumors stained robustly positive for Merkel cell polyomavirus Large T antigen by immunohistochemistry. The study included over ten Merkel cell carcinoma patients who had robust KLL-tetramer+ populations, above 0.04% of CD8+ T cells, in blood and/or cultured TIL. All patients were Caucasian, with a median age of roughly 60 years and a range of roughly 50 to 85 years. Lymph node tumors were analyzed for patients with unknown primaries who presented with nodal disease, or when there was not enough primary tissue. The rearrangement joined TRBV7-6 to TRBJ2-3, and TRBD2 matches 7 of the central bases. The receptor was derived from a man aged 50 to 60 with Merkel cell carcinoma. The sample comprised lymph node tissue. The CDR3 protein sequence reads: CASSPLGAGLTDTQYF. The nucleotide sequence reads as follows: TGTGCCAGCAGCCCCCTGGGAGCGGGGCTCACAGATACGCAGTATTTT.